The present T cell receptor (beta chain) was sequenced within a study of blood T cell repertoires in COVID-19. Method: immunoSEQ multiplex PCR; TCRdb's copy keeps in-frame clones and lacks some. This table holds about 98,000 clones, approximately 84% found once. The germline gives CDR1 MNHEY, CDR2 SMNVEV (reference sequence). The length of the CDR3 is 15 residues. V shed 4 bases and J shed 0 bases, with 12 bases lying between them. The chain is built from TRBV27 and TRBJ1-2; possibly TRBD1 for D (6 bases). The sequenced sample consisted of peripheral blood. The TCR comes from a woman aged 80 or older with acute or convalescent COVID-19. CDR3 protein: CASSSTQGANYGYTF. The CDR3, as DNA: TGTGCCAGCAGTTCCACACAGGGCGCTAACTATGGCTACACCTTC.